These 25 T cell receptor beta chains were all obtained from the same sample, sequenced in a study of T cell repertoires in cytomegalovirus infection. TCRdb itself ran the reads through MiXCR, one entry per CDR3 protein. The sample carries around 310,000 distinct CDR3 sequences, roughly 15% recorded once. Sequenced: PBMCs. The receptors shown here come from a human donor in good health (CMV status not recorded). Some clones in this sample may be carry-over from other donors' samples.

V is TRBV5-1 and J is TRBJ2-6; 9 bases align to TRBD1. This CDR3 has 18 amino acids. V trimming: 4 bases; J trimming: 0 bases; junction bases outside the gene matches: 8. The germline gives CDR1 SGHRS, CDR2 YFSETQ. CDR3 sequence reads: CASSNNRGPLSGANVLTF. CDR3 nucleotides: TGCGCCAGCAGCAATAACAGGGGGCCCCTCTCTGGGGCCAACGTCCTGACTTTC.

This chain joins TRBV18 and TRBJ1-1; unclear D gene. The length of the CDR3 is 14 residues. Germline assignment: CDR1 KGHSH and CDR2 LQKENI. V was cut by 0 bases and J by 0 bases, with 5 bases left in between. The CDR3 DNA reads as TGTGCCAGCTCACCACCGTGGATGAACACTGAAGCTTTCTTT. Residues: CASSPPWMNTEAFF.

This clonotype was counted ten times or more. The chain is built from TRBV7-3 and TRBJ2-5; D remains ambiguous. This CDR3 region has 13 residues. Germline values: CDR1 SGHTA, CDR2 FQGTGA. V lost 0 bases and J lost 1, with 3 bases in between. The CDR3 nucleotides are TGTGCCAGCAGCTTAACAATCCAAGAGACCCAGTACTTC. Its protein is CASSLTIQETQYF.

This chain uses TRBV4-2 with TRBJ1-4; D is possibly TRBD1 (5 bases). Germline V gene data show CDR1 as LGHNA and CDR2 as YNFKEQ. Trimming took 6 bases from V and 6 from J, leaving 14 bases between them. CDR3 length: 14 amino acids. The DNA of the CDR3 is TGTGCCAGCAGTCTAGACAGAGGGGATGAAAAACTGTTTTTT. Protein: CASSLDRGDEKLFF.

This clonotype was recorded at least ten times. The J gene is TRBJ1-4, the V gene TRBV12-3 or TRBV12-4; maybe TRBD1 (6 bases). The CDR3 totals 14 residues. Trimming removed 7 bases at V and 8 bases at J, with 17 bases between. In DNA form, the CDR3 reads TGTGCCAGCACCCTTGGCAGGGGTGGGGAAAAACTGTTTTTT. The encoded protein is CASTLGRGGEKLFF.

This clonotype turned up a few times. The CDR3 region is CASIRGDRGSGETQYF. CDR3 nucleotide sequence: TGTGCCAGCATCCGGGGGGACAGGGGCTCCGGAGAGACCCAGTACTTC. The chain employs TRBV6-1 and TRBJ2-5, with 10 bases that match TRBD1. Germline lookup yields CDR1 MNHNS and CDR2 SASEGT. The V gene end was trimmed by 7 bases and the J gene end by 4 bases; junction bases not matched to a gene: 12. The CDR3 consists of 16 residues.

This clonotype was seen only a few times. The V gene is TRBV28, the J gene TRBJ1-5; D uncertain. Per germline, CDR1 MDHEN and CDR2 SYDVKM. CDR3 size: 15 residues. V was pared by 2 bases and J by 0 bases, with 8 bases between. The CDR3 DNA sequence: TGTGCCAGCAGTTTACCGCAGTTTAGCAATCAGCCCCAGCATTTT. Its protein product is CASSLPQFSNQPQHF.

This clonotype occurred a few times. J is TRBJ2-7 and V is TRBV27, with 8 bases aligning to TRBD1. The CDR3 loop spans 15 amino acids. CDR1 and CDR2 from the germline V gene are MNHEY and SMNVEV (reference sequence). J lost 0 bases, V lost 7 bases, and 8 bases had no gene match. The CDR3 loop is CASNRLGTGSYEQYF. As DNA, the CDR3 is TGTGCCAGCAACCGCCTTGGGACAGGCTCCTACGAGCAGTACTTC.

This clonotype is a singleton in its sample. V gene TRBV5-6 combines with J gene TRBJ2-1; D ambiguous. This CDR3 contains 14 residues. V shed 0 bases and J shed 10 bases, with 14 bases lying between them. The germline V gene encodes CDR1 SGHDT and CDR2 YYEEEE. The CDR3 loop reads CASSLVVREIEQFF. In DNA form, the CDR3 reads TGTGCCAGCAGCTTGGTTGTTAGGGAAATCGAGCAGTTCTTC.

The chain carries TRBV25-1 and TRBJ2-5, with no clear D. Trimming took off 7 bases at V and 1 base at J, with 10 bases between the two ends. The length of the CDR3 is 13 residues. Germline V gene data show CDR1 as MGHDK and CDR2 as SYGVNS. The CDR3 region has the DNA TGTGCCAGCACCAATCCCATCCAAGAGACCCAGTACTTC. This codes for CASTNPIQETQYF. Combining the CDR3 with reference TRBV25-1 and TRBJ2-5 gives the whole variable domain EADIYQTPRYLVIGTGKKITLECSQTMGHDKMYWYQQDPGMELHLIHYSYGVNSTEKGDLSSESTVSRIRTEHFPLTLESARPSHTSQYLCASTNPIQETQYFGPGTRLLVL.

As to this clonotype: Possible read error: a much larger clone is one base away. This chain joins TRBV7-2 and TRBJ2-1; 7 bases map to TRBD1. CDR3 length: 15 residues. Germline CDR1 and CDR2: SGHTA and FQGNSA. The junction had 7 bases not matched to a gene; V was cut back by 4 bases and J by 4 bases. The CDR3 here is CASSSGQANYNEQFF. For the CDR3, the DNA is TGTGCCAGCAGCTCAGGACAGGCCAATTACAATGAGCAGTTCTTC.

V usage is TRBV10-3 and J usage is TRBJ2-2; D is perhaps TRBD1 (6 bases). The CDR3 spans 13 residues. Germline CDR1 is ENHRY and CDR2 is SYGVKD. V was shortened by 6 bases and J by 4 bases, with 9 bases between the two germline ends. For the CDR3, the DNA is TGTGCCATCAGGGACAGCATCACCGGGGAGCTGTTTTTT. Protein: CAIRDSITGELFF.

This clonotype has ten or more counts. CDR3 sequence reads: CASSLRIAGGHNEQFF. CDR3 in DNA: TGTGCCAGCAGCTTACGGATCGCGGGGGGCCACAATGAGCAGTTCTTC. This rearrangement joins TRBV7-2 to TRBJ2-1; TRBD2 agrees at 8 bases. CDR1 is SGHTA and CDR2 is FQGNSA in the germline V gene. V gave up 2 bases and J gave up 5 bases; unmatched junction bases: 8. The CDR3 runs 16 residues.

In this sample, this clonotype turned up many times. The chain links TRBV28 to TRBJ1-5, with a possible D match to TRBD1 (5 bases). The CDR3 spans 16 residues. Deletions cut 1 base from V and 2 bases from J, with 12 bases between. Germline V gene lookup returns CDR1 MDHEN and CDR2 SYDVKM. CDR3 nucleotides: TGTGCCAGCAGTTTATCATTCACACAGGGCAATCAGCCCCAGCATTTT. Its translation is CASSLSFTQGNQPQHF.

This clonotype has just a few counts. This chain uses TRBV20-1 with TRBJ1-5; a weak D match, TRBD1 (5 bases). V was cut by 2 bases and J by 2 bases, with 13 bases left in between. Germline V gene sequence: CDR1 DFQATT, CDR2 SNEGSKA (reference sequence). The CDR3 has 15 amino acids. The DNA of the CDR3 is TGCAGTGCTAGACAGGGATCGGTAGGCAATCAGCCCCAGCATTTT. Translation gives CSARQGSVGNQPQHF.

The chain combines TRBV5-1 with TRBJ2-7, with TRBD1 matching 12 bases. There are 18 residues in the CDR3. J gave up 5 bases and V 0 bases, and 12 bases lay outside the gene matches. The V gene's germline CDR1 is SGHRS and CDR2 YFSETQ. CDR3 loop: CASSLAAWSGTGGNEQYF. CDR3 nucleotides: TGCGCCAGCAGCTTGGCGGCCTGGAGCGGGACAGGGGGCAACGAGCAGTACTTC.

This clonotype was found many times. The V call is TRBV7-2, the J call TRBJ2-1, with 15 nucleotides matching TRBD2. In germline, CDR1 is SGHTA, CDR2 FQGNSA. V was pared by 5 bases and J by 6 bases, with 2 bases of the junction left unmatched. The CDR3 has 15 amino acids. In nucleotides, the CDR3 is TGTGCCAGCAGCACGGGACTAGCGGGAGGCAATGAGCAGTTCTTC. This sequence encodes CASSTGLAGGNEQFF.

Many counts were recorded for this clonotype. The chain links TRBV19 to TRBJ1-5, with D possibly matching TRBD1 (5 bases). CDR3 length: 14 amino acids. Germline CDR1 LNHDA, CDR2 SQIVND (reference sequence). V shed 6 bases and J shed 6 bases, with 15 bases lying between them. The CDR3 loop reads CASRDNFVIQPQHF. The CDR3 bases are TGTGCCAGTAGGGACAATTTCGTGATTCAGCCCCAGCATTTT.

This clonotype was recorded many times. V and J are TRBV6-2 or TRBV6-3 and TRBJ2-7; D remains ambiguous. The CDR3 is 14 amino acids. V dropped 1 base and J dropped 1 base, with 8 bases sitting between them. Per the germline V gene, CDR1 is MNHEY and CDR2 is SVGEGT. In DNA, the CDR3 is TGTGCCAGCAGTTACTTGGCAGCGTCCTACGAGCAGTACTTC. This codes for CASSYLAASYEQYF.

The rearrangement links TRBV6-6 to TRBJ1-1; 9 bases are shared with TRBD1. This CDR3 contains 16 residues. Unmatched junction bases numbered 8, after V lost 2 bases and J lost 4 bases. CDR1 and CDR2 from the germline V gene are MNHNY and SVGAGI (reference sequence). This chain's CDR3 is CASSYPRTGGGTEAFF. The CDR3 coding sequence is TGTGCCAGCAGTTACCCCCGAACAGGGGGCGGCACTGAAGCTTTCTTT.

The gene calls are TRBV5-6 and TRBJ2-1, with TRBD2 matching over 7 bases. The CDR3 spans 15 residues. V lost 0 bases, J lost 10 bases, and 10 bases stayed unmatched. Germline CDR1 and CDR2: SGHDT and YYEEEE. CDR3 DNA: TGTGCCAGCAGCTTGGTTCGGGGGGATAAACGAGAGCAGTTCTTC. Protein product: CASSLVRGDKREQFF.

A word on this clonotype: The junction does not match germline at one end; this may be a read error. The chain couples TRBV7-7 to TRBJ2-5, with D uncertain. The CDR3 runs 13 residues. The V gene's germline CDR1 is SSHAT and CDR2 FNYEAQ (reference sequence). DNA for the CDR3: TGTGCTAGCAGCCTAGACCCACAAGAGACCCAGTACTTC. Translating gives CASSLDPQETQYF.

The chain combines TRBV6-5 with TRBJ1-1; the match to TRBD1 covers 9 bases. This CDR3 spans 14 amino acids. Germline CDR1 and CDR2: MNHEY and SVGAGI. Trimming removed 6 bases from V and 3 bases from J; junction bases left unmatched: 5. The CDR3 DNA is TGTGCCAGCAGGTCGGGACAGGGATACACTGAAGCTTTCTTT. Its protein is CASRSGQGYTEAFF.

This clonotype was recorded once. This chain links TRBV6-6 with TRBJ2-7; no definite D call. Deletions cut 3 bases from V and 0 bases from J, with 12 bases between. The germline V gene encodes CDR1 MNHNY and CDR2 SVGAGI (reference sequence). The CDR3 is 15 amino acids. CDR3 in amino acids: CASSYRRMSSYEQYF. The CDR3 DNA follows: TGTGCCAGCAGTTATAGGCGTATGAGCTCCTACGAGCAGTACTTC.

V and J are TRBV12-3 or TRBV12-4 and TRBJ1-1; D not resolved. This CDR3 is built from 13 residues. V lost 8 bases, J lost 1 base, and 11 bases lay in between. This CDR3 reads CASLVWGNTEAFF. The CDR3 bases are TGTGCCAGCCTGGTTTGGGGGAACACTGAAGCTTTCTTT.